This TCR beta chain was captured in a study of cytomegalovirus exposure and HLA in healthy donors. The V and J ends lost 8 bases and 2 bases, in that order; junction bases with no gene match: 9. Germline CDR1 MNHEY, CDR2 SMNVEV (reference sequence). CDR3 length: 14 amino acids. Comments on this clone: Its antigen is currently unknown.

Study-level findings and limits: HLA restriction was apparent for most CMV-associated TCR beta chains in a later analysis. Differences between HLA loci emerged in a later analysis of TCR association rates, with DRB1 most and HLA-C fewest. Within an earlier analysis, most TCR beta V segments proved productive either about 90% or about 30% of the time.

With 60 Vbeta and 13 Jbeta primers, the PCR was carried out. Original processing notes: Later, an analysis found roughly 80 million unique TCR beta chains, and 8.5 million to 12 million of these were shared. The repertoire was sequenced with immunoSEQ multiplex PCR; TCRdb's copy has only in-frame clones and lacks some. D and trimming come from the DNA, and the V and J calls and clone size come from that table. This table holds around 120,000 clones, 75% to 80% found once. The sample was PBMCs. The receptor was derived from a woman between 35 and 50 years old in good health and CMV-seronegative. The rearrangement joins TRBV27 to TRBJ2-7, with TRBD1 matching over 7 bases. The CDR3 protein is CASGFIGGTYEQYF. DNA of the CDR3: TGTGCCAGCGGCTTTATAGGGGGCACCTACGAGCAGTACTTC.